This T cell receptor beta chain was sequenced in a study of blood T cell repertoires in COVID-19. Study background: Some COVID-19 samples were acute and others convalescent; all came from the United States, Italy and Spain. Sample material is recorded as cDNA or gDNA derived from T cells, B-cell-depleted T cells, or PBMCs.

Per the authors' pipeline: Counts of nucleated cells, estimated from reference gene primer amplification, were obtained. Sequencing was performed with immunoSEQ multiplex PCR; in TCRdb, only in-frame clones are kept and a portion is missing. The V and J calls and clone size come from that table; D and trimming were worked out from the DNA. The sample carries approximately 410,000 clones, 70% to 90% recorded once. Germline CDR1 is SGHRS and CDR2 is YFSETQ. The CDR3 is 16 residues long. V gave up 0 bases and J gave up 2 bases, with 12 bases separating them. The chain combines TRBV5-1 with TRBJ1-3; D remains unclear. The sequenced material came from peripheral blood. The sequence came from a woman younger than 45 with active or convalescent COVID-19. Written as DNA, the CDR3 is TGCGCCAGCAGCTTGGATGGAATCGGGACTGGAAACACCATATATTTT. The encoded protein is CASSLDGIGTGNTIYF.